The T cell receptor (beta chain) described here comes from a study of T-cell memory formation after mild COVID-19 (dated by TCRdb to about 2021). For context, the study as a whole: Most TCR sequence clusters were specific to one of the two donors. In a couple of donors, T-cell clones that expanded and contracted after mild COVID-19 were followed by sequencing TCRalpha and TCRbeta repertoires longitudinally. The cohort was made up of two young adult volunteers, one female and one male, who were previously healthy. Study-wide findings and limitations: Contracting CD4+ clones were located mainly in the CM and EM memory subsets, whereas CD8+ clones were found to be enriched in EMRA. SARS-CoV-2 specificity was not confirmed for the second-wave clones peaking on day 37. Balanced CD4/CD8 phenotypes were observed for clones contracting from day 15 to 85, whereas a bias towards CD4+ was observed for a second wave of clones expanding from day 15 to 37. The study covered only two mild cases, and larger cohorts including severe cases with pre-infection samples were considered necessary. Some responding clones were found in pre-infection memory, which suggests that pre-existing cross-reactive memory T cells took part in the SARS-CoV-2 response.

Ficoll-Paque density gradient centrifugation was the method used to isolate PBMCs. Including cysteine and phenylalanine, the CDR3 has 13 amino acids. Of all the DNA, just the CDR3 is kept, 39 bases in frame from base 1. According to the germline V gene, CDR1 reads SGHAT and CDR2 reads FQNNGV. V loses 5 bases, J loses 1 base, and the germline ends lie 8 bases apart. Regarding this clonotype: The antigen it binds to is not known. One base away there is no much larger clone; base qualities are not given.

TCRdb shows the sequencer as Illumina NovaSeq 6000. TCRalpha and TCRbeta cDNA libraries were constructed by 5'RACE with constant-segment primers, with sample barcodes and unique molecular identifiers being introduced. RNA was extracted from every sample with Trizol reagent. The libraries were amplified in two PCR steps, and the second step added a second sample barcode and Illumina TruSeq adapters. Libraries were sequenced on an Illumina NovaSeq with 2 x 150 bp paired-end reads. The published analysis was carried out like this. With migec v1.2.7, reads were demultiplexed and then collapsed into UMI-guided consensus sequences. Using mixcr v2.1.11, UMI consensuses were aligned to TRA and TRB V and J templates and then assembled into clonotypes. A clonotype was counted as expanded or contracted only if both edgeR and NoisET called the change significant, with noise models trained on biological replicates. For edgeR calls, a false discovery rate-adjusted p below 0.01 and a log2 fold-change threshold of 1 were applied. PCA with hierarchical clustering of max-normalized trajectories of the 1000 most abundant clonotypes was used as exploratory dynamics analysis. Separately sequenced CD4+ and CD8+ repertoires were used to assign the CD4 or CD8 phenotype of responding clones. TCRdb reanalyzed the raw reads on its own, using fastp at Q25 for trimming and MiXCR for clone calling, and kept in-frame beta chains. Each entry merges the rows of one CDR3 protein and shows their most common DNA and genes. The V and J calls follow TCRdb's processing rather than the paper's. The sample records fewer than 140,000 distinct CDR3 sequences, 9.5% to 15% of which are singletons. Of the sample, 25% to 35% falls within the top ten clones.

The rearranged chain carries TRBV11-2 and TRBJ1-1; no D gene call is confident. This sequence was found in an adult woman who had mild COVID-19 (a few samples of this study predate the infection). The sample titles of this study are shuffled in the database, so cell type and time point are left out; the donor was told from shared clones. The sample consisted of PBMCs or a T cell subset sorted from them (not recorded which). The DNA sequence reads TGTGCCAGCAGCCCCCGACAGAACACTGAAGCTTTCTTT. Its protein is CASSPRQNTEAFF.